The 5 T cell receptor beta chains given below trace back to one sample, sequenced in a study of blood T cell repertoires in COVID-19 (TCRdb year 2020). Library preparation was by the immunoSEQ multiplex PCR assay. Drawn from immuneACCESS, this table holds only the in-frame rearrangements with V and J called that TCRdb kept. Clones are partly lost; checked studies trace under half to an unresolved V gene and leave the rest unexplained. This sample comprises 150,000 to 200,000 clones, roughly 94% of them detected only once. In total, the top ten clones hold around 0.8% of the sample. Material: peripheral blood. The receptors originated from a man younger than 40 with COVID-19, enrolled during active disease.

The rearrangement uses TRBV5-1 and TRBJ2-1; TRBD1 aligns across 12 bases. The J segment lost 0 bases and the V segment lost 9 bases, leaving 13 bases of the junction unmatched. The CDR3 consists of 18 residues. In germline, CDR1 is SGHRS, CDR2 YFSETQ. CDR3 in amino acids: CATGTGTGGVTSYNEQFF. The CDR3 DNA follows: TGCGCCACCGGTACCGGGACAGGGGGCGTCACCTCCTACAATGAGCAGTTCTTC.

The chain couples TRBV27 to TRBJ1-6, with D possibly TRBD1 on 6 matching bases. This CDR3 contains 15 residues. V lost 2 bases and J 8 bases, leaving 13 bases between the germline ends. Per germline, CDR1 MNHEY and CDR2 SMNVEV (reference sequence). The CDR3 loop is CASSLSYRADSPLHF. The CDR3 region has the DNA TGTGCCAGCAGTTTAAGCTACAGGGCGGATTCACCCCTCCACTTT.

The CDR3 DNA sequence: TGTGCCAGCAGTGCCGGGACAGAAGCCTACGAGCAGTACTTC. Amino acids: CASSAGTEAYEQYF. This chain links TRBV2 with TRBJ2-7; TRBD1 agrees at 7 bases. V shed 4 bases and J 2 bases; nucleotides not matched to a gene: 5. The CDR3 contains 14 residues. Looked up from germline, CDR1 is SNHLY and CDR2 is FYNNEI.

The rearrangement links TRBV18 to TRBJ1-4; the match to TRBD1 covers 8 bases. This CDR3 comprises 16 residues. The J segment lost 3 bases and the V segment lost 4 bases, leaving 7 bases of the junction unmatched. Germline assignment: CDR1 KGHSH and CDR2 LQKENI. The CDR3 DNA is TGTGCCAGCTCACGCGCAGGGGGCGCGGCTAATGAAAAACTGTTTTTT. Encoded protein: CASSRAGGAANEKLFF.

The CDR3 is CASSLAVGTTQYF. The CDR3 DNA reads TGCGCCAGCAGCTTGGCCGTGGGGACTACGCAGTACTTC. The chain combines TRBV5-1 with TRBJ2-7; 7 nucleotides line up with TRBD2. Unmatched junction bases numbered 6, after V lost 0 bases and J lost 9 bases. Germline CDR1 and CDR2: SGHRS and YFSETQ. The CDR3 spans 13 residues.